Described below is a single TCR beta chain sequence and its context. Its target is unknown. The CDR3 extends over 16 amino acids. V was clipped by 7 bases and J by 0 bases; unmatched bases: 5. CDR1 SQVTM and CDR2 ANQGSEA come from the germline V gene. The data derive from a study of CD8+ T cells in alopecia areata. Study overall: Treatment ran 6 to 18 months, with 6 months of follow-up afterward. Study-level results: Scalp and blood retained many expanded lesional clones during tofacitinib.

The treatment denotes: oral pan-JAK inhibitor, 5-10 mg twice daily. In each case, RNA was isolated and then reverse transcribed into cDNA as the sequencing template. The protocol was immunoSEQ multiplex PCR, while the TCRdb copy is restricted to in-frame clones and leaves out a portion. The sample records about 200,000 clones, roughly 50% being singletons. This chain uses TRBV29-1 with TRBJ2-2; TRBD2 agrees at 13 bases. The starting material was CD4+ T cells sorted from blood, obtained at week 24, from a patient treated with tofacitinib. The sequence derives from a human donor with alopecia areata. CDR3 region: CSAHGTSGTNTGELFF. DNA for the CDR3: TGCAGCGCACATGGGACTAGCGGGACGAACACCGGGGAGCTGTTTTTT.